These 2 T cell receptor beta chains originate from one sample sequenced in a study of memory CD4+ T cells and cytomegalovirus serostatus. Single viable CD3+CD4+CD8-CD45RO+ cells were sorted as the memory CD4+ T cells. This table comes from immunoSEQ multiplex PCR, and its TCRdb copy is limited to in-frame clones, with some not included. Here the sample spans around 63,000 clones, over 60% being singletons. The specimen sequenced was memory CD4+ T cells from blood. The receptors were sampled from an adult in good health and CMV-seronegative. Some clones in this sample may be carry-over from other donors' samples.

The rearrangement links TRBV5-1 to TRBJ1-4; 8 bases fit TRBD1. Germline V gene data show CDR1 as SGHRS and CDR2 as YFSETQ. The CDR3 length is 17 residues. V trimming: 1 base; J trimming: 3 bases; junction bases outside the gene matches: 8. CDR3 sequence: CASSLLGLTGANEKLFF. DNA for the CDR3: TGCGCCAGCAGCTTGTTAGGCTTGACAGGGGCTAATGAAAAACTGTTTTTT.

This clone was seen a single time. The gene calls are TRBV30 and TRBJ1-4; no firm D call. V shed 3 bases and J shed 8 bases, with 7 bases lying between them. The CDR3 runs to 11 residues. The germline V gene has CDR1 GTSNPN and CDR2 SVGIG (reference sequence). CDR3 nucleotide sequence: TGTGCCTGGAGGTACGAAGAAAAACTGTTTTTT. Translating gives CAWRYEEKLFF.